This TCR beta chain was sequenced during a study of technical replicates of blood from a few donors. The CDR3 is 14 residues long. Germline V lookup: CDR1 GTSNPN, CDR2 SVGIG (reference sequence). Trimming stripped 2 bases from V and 4 bases from J, with 11 bases between. The method was immunoSEQ multiplex PCR; TCRdb's version includes in-frame clones alone and lacks a portion of them. The sample contains over 60,000 clones, 93% of which appear only once. Sequencing input: T cells isolated from PBMCs. The genes are TRBV30 and TRBJ2-2, with D perhaps TRBD1 (6 bases). This TCR was recovered from a human donor in good health. CDR3 DNA: TGTGCCTGGAGTCAGGGACACTTCACCGGGGAGCTGTTTTTT. Its protein product is CAWSQGHFTGELFF.